One sample yielded the 14 T cell receptor beta chains listed below, sequenced in a study of tumor and adjacent non-tumor tissue in lung cancer. The library came from three nested PCR rounds adapted from ARM-PCR protocols. TCRdb redid the calling of the multiplex PCR reads with MiXCR, one entry per CDR3 protein. The sample has some 90,000 distinct CDR3 sequences, around 65% seen once; the top ten hold around 16%. No cell sorting was done before RNA was extracted from the tissue. The material sequenced was lung tumor tissue. These receptors all come from a man in his 70s with non-small cell lung cancer.

Ten or more counts support this clonotype. This rearrangement joins TRBV6-1 to TRBJ1-2, with a weak D call TRBD1 (6 bases). Per the germline V gene, CDR1 is MNHNS and CDR2 is SASEGT. This CDR3 contains 14 residues. V was trimmed by 2 bases and J by 0 bases, leaving 7 bases between them. This chain's CDR3 is CASSEWGPNYGYTF. CDR3 in DNA: TGTGCCAGCAGTGAATGGGGGCCTAACTATGGCTACACCTTC.

Comment on this clonotype: An end of the junction does not agree with germline; a read error may underlie this. This chain links TRBV11-2 with TRBJ1-4; TRBD1 might be the D (6 bases). The CDR3 length is 15 residues. CDR1 is SGHAT, CDR2 FQNNGV, per germline. CDR3 protein: CASSKEGDHNEKLFF. The CDR3 DNA reads as TGTGCCAGCAGCAAAGAGGGGGACCATAATGAGAAACTGTTTTTT.

As to this clonotype: A much larger clone differs from this one at a single base, so this may be a read error. The chain recombines TRBV5-1 with TRBJ2-3, with TRBD1 as a possible D gene (7 bases). This CDR3 contains 15 residues. Germline CDR1 SGHRS, CDR2 YFSETQ. The CDR3 nucleotides are TGCGCCAGCAGCCGCCAGGGGGGCGGAACAGATGCGCAGTATTTT. Its protein is CASSRQGGGTDAQYF.

A remark on this clonotype: One junction end does not reproduce the germline sequence, and a read error may be involved. The chain employs TRBV5-8 and TRBJ1-5, with D unclear. Germline CDR1 SGHTS, CDR2 YDEGEE. The CDR3 runs 14 residues. CDR3 sequence (DNA): TGTGCCAGCAGCTTGGACGAAGGAGCTCAACCCCAACATTTT. It codes for CASSLDEGAQPQHF.

In the case of this clonotype: The junction differs from germline at one of its ends, possibly a read error. The chain links TRBV11-2 to TRBJ2-7; TRBD1 matches 9 bases. CDR1 and CDR2 from the germline V gene are SGHAT and FQNNGV. The CDR3 loop spans 16 amino acids. The CDR3 sequence is CTSSLAEGTGTYGQYF. CDR3 nucleotide sequence: TGTACCAGCAGCTTAGCAGAAGGGACAGGGACCTACGGGCAGTACTTC.

This clonotype was recorded many times. The chain uses TRBV4-1 and TRBJ2-7; TRBD1 is a possible D gene (6 bases). V gave up 4 bases and J gave up 3 bases, with 13 bases separating them. The CDR3 loop spans 14 amino acids. CDR1 is MGHRA, CDR2 YSYEKL, per germline. CDR3 bases: TGCGCCAGCAGCCCCACAGGGAAAGGCTACGAGCAGTACTTC. It yields the protein CASSPTGKGYEQYF.

A remark on this clonotype: A junction boundary mismatches the germline segment, possibly from a read error. The chain is built from TRBV6-5 and TRBJ1-4, with D hard to call. CDR1 MNHEY and CDR2 SVGAGI come from the germline V gene. This CDR3 has 15 residues. CDR3 in amino acids: CVRSPRTATKEKLFF. The CDR3 DNA reads as TGTGTCAGGAGCCCTAGGACCGCAACTAAAGAAAAACTGTTTTTT.

This clonotype was counted at least ten times. This chain uses TRBV6-5 with TRBJ2-7; 9 bases map to TRBD1. CDR1 and CDR2 (germline): MNHEY, SVGAGI. The CDR3 has 14 amino acids. V shed 1 base and J 7 bases; nucleotides not matched to a gene: 5. The CDR3 region has the DNA TGTGCCAGCAGTTACTTCGACAGGGGGTGGGAGCAGTACTTC. Translation: CASSYFDRGWEQYF.

This clonotype was observed a few times. The chain has TRBV20-1 and TRBJ2-7; D call uncertain. With 1 base removed from V and 0 bases from J, the gap between germline ends came to 19 bases. Germline V CDR1 and CDR2: DFQATT, SNEGSKA (reference sequence). The CDR3 totals 17 residues. The DNA of the CDR3 is TGCAGTGCTAGAGCGGTACACCTAAAAGCGCTCTCCTACGAGCAGTACTTC. Its translation is CSARAVHLKALSYEQYF.

There are many counts of this clonotype. The rearrangement uses TRBV29-1 and TRBJ2-5; weak D call: TRBD1 (7 bases). V was pared by 4 bases and J by 7 bases, with 13 bases between. The CDR3 sequence is 12 residues long. Germline V CDR1 and CDR2: SQVTM, ANQGSEA. DNA of the CDR3: TGCAGCGTTGGGTCCAGGGGGGCGACCCAGTACTTC. Its protein is CSVGSRGATQYF. The variable domain in full, completed from reference TRBV29-1 and TRBJ2-5, reads SAVISQKPSRDICQRGTSLTIQCQVDSQVTMMFWYRQQPGQSLTLIATANQGSEATYESGFVIDKFPISRPNLTFSTLTVSNMSPEDSSIYLCSVGSRGATQYFGPGTRLLVL.

Worth noting for this clonotype: Its ends do not fully match the called genes, so a read error is possible. This chain links TRBV6-5 with TRBJ1-3; the D is unclear. Germline V gene lookup returns CDR1 MNHEY and CDR2 SVGAGI. There are 14 residues in the CDR3. The DNA for the CDR3 is TGTGCAAGCAGATACGAGTCCCCAGGAAACACCATATATTTT. Its translation: CASRYESPGNTIYF.

The chain employs TRBV28 and TRBJ2-3; no reliable D call. With 3 bases removed from V and 3 bases from J, the gap between germline ends came to 4 bases. Germline CDR1 and CDR2: MDHEN and SYDVKM. The CDR3 is made up of 12 amino acids. This CDR3 is CASSFTTDTQYF. The CDR3 region has the DNA TGTGCCAGCAGTTTTACAACAGATACGCAGTATTTT. Supplemented by reference TRBV28 and TRBJ2-3, the full variable domain reads DVKVTQSSRYLVKRTGEKVFLECVQDMDHENMFWYRQDPGLGLRLIYFSYDVKMKEKGDIPEGYSVSREKKERFSLILESASTNQTSMYLCASSFTTDTQYFGPGTRLTVL.

This clonotype has a handful of counts. This CDR3 is missing its conserved last phenylalanine or tryptophan, likely due to a read error. V gene TRBV5-1 combines with J gene TRBJ2-1; 10 bases are a match to TRBD2. Unmatched junction bases numbered 7, after V lost 4 bases and J lost 6 bases. The germline V gene has CDR1 SGHRS and CDR2 YFSETQ. There are 15 residues in the CDR3. Here the CDR3 DNA reads TGCGCCAGCAGCGTTCTAGCGGGAGCGGGCAATGAGCAGTTCCTC. Its protein is CASSVLAGAGNEQFL.

The CDR3 spells CASSRLSVGRTQYF. The CDR3 bases are TGTGCCAGCAGTAGACTATCGGTGGGGAGGACCCAGTACTTC. The rearrangement uses TRBV6-5 and TRBJ2-5, with D tentatively TRBD2 (5 bases). This CDR3 is 14 amino acids long. CDR1 and CDR2 from the germline V gene are MNHEY and SVGAGI. Trimming cost V 5 bases and J 7 bases, with 17 bases left between them.